This T cell receptor (beta chain) was documented in a study of response to subunit inactivated influenza vaccine. V lost 0 bases to trimming and J lost 5 bases, with 16 bases between them. CDR1 is SEHNR and CDR2 is FQNEAQ in the germline V gene (reference sequence). This CDR3 spans 16 amino acids. TCRdb recomputed calls from the RT-PCR reads with MiXCR, one row per CDR3 protein. Of about 540,000 distinct CDR3 sequences listed, around 25% are singletons. The sample was also reused in another study, on T cells expressing NK-cell markers. That report notes: The TCR beta cDNA came from 5'RACE template switching with UMIs. It was sorted CD3+CD56-NKG2C+, CD3+CD56+NKG2C- and CD3+CD56+NKG2C+ T cells that provided the TCR beta repertoires. Dominant NKG2C+ clonotypes were found to form about 1.0-7.5% of CD8+ T cells in 5 or 6 donors.

The receptor's source is a man in his forties or fifties who received an inactivated influenza vaccine. The starting material was CD4+ T cells sorted from PBMCs, obtained roughly 12 days after vaccination. The chain joins TRBV7-9 to TRBJ1-1, with D unresolved. CDR3 coding DNA: TGTGCCAGCAGCTTAGCTTCGGGCGGGTCGGGGACTGAAGCTTTCTTT. Translating it yields CASSLASGGSGTEAFF.